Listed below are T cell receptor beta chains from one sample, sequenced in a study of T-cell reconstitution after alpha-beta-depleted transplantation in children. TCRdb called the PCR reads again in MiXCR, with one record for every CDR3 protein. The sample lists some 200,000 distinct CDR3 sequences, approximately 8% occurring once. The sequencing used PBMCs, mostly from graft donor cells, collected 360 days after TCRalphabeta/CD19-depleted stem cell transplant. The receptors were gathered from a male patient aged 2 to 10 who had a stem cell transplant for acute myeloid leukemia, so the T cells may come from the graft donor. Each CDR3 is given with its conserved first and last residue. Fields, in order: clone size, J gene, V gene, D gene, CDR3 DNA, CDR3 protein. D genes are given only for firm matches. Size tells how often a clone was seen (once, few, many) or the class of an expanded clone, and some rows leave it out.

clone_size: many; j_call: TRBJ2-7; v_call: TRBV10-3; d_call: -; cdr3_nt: TGTGCCATCAGTGACAGAAACTACGAGCAGTACTTC; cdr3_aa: CAISDRNYEQYF
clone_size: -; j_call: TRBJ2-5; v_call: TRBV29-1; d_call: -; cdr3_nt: TGCAGCGTTGAGGCGTACCAAGAGACCCAGTACTTC; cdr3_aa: CSVEAYQETQYF
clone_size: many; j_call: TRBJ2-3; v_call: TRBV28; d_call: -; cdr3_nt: TGTGCCAGCAGCTCGCAGGGGTCGGTTCGCACGCAGTATTTT; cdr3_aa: CASSSQGSVRTQYF
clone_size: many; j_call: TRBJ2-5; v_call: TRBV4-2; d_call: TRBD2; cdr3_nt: TGTGCCAGCAGCCAAGATCTACGACTAGCGGGAGGGCCCCGAGAGACCCAGTACTTC; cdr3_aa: CASSQDLRLAGGPRETQYF
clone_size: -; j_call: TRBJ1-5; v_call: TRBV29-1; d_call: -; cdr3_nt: TGCAGCGCGACCCCGGGGGGCAATCAGCCCCAGCATTTT; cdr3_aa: CSATPGGNQPQHF
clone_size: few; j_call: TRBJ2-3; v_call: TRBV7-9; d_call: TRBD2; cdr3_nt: TGTGCCAGCAGCTCCACGGGACTAGCCCCTCCAGATACGCAGTATTTT; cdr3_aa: CASSSTGLAPPDTQYF
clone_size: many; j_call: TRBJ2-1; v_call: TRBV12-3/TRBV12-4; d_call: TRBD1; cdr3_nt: TGTGCCAGCACCCCCGGACAGGGGCCCTACAATGAGCAGTTCTTC; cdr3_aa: CASTPGQGPYNEQFF
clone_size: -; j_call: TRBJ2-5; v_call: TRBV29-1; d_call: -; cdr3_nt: TGCAGCGTTGACAGGGGCCAAGAGACCCAGTACTTC; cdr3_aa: CSVDRGQETQYF
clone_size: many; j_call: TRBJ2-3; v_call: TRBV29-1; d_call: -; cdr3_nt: TGCAGCGTAGACTCAAGGGGCACAGATACGCAGTATTTT; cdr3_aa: CSVDSRGTDTQYF
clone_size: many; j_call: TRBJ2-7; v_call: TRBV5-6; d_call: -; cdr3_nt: TGTGCCAGCAGCACCGACTTCAACTCCTACGAGCAGTACTTC; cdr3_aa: CASSTDFNSYEQYF
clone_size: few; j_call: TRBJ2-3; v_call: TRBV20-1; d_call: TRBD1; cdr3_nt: TGCAGTGCTATGGGACAGGACACAGATACGCAGTATTTT; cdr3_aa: CSAMGQDTDTQYF
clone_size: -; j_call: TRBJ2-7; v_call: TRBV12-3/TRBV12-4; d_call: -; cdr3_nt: TGTGCCAGCAGTTTGGGGTGGGGCGGGAAGATGGACGAGCAGTACTTC; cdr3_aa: CASSLGWGGKMDEQYF
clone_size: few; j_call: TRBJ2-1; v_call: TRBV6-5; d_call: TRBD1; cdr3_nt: TGTGCCAGCAGTTACTCCCAGACAGGGAGCTCCTACAATGAGCAGTTCTTC; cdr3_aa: CASSYSQTGSSYNEQFF
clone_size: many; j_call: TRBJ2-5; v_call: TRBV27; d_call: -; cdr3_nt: TGTGCCAGCAGTCCCACCAGGGGATTCGAGACCCAGTACTTC; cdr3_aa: CASSPTRGFETQYF
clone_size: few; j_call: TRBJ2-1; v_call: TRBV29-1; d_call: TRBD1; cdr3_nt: TGCAGCGTTTCACAGGGGAATGAGCAGTTCTTC; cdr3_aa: CSVSQGNEQFF
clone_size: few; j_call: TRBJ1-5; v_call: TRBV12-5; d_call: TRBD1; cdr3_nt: TGTGCTAGTGGCCGCACAGGGGGTAATCAGCCCCAGCATTTT; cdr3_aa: CASGRTGGNQPQHF
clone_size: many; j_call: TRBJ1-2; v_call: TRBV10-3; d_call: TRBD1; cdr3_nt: TGTGCCATCAGTCAGGGGGACTATGGCTACACCTTC; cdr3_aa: CAISQGDYGYTF
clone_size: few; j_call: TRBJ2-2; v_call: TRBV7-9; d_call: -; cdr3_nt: TGTGCCAGCAGCCCCCCGGACTGGACGAACACCGGGGAGCTGTTTTTT; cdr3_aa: CASSPPDWTNTGELFF
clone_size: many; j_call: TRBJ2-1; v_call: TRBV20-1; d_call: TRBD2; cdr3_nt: TGCAGTGCAAACCTAGCGGGAGTGAGCAATGAGCAGTTCTTC; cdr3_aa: CSANLAGVSNEQFF
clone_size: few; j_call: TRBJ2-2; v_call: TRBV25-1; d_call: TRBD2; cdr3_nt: TGTGCCAGCAGTGAGGTTGGGACTAGCGGGAACACCGGGGAGCTGTTTTTT; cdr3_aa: CASSEVGTSGNTGELFF
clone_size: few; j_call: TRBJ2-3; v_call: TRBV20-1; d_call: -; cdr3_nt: TGCAGTGCTAGGGCTAGGGGCCCACCAGATACGCAGTATTTT; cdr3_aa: CSARARGPPDTQYF
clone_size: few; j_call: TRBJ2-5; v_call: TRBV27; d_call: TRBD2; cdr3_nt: TGTGCCAGCATGACGGGAGGGCAAGAGACCCAGTACTTC; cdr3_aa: CASMTGGQETQYF
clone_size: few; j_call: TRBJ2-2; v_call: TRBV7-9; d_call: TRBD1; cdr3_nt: TGTGCCAGCAGCTTAGGCCGGGACAGGTCGAACACCGGGGAGCTGTTTTTT; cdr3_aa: CASSLGRDRSNTGELFF
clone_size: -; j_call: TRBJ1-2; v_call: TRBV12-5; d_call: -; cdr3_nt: TGTGCTAGTGGTTTGGCGACAGGTCTGGGCTACACCTTC; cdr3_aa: CASGLATGLGYTF
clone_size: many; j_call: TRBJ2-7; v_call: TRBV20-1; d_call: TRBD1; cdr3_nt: TGCAGTGCTATGGCCGGGACAGGATCCTACGAGCAGTACTTC; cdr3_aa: CSAMAGTGSYEQYF
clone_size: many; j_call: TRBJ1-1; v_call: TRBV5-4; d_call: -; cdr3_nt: TGTGCCAGCAGCCAGGACGGACCGAACACTGAAGCTTTCTTT; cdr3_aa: CASSQDGPNTEAFF
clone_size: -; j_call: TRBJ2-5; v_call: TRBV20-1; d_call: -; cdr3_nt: TGCAGTGGCCAGCCGGCAGGCCGGGAGACCCAGTACTTC; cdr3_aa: CSGQPAGRETQYF
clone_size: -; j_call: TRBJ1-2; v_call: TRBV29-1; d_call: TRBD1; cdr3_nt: TGCAGCGCGAACAGGGGGAGTAACTATGGCTACACCTTC; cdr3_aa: CSANRGSNYGYTF
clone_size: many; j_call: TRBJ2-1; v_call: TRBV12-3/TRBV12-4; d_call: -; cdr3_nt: TGTGCCAGCAGACCATCCTTACGCCCTGAGAATGAGCAGTTCTTC; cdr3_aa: CASRPSLRPENEQFF
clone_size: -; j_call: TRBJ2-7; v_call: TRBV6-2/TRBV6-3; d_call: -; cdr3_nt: TGTGCCAGCACAGGGGTCCGGAGACCCTACGAGCAGTACTTC; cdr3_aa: CASTGVRRPYEQYF
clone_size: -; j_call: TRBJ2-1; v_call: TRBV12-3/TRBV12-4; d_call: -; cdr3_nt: TGTGCCAGCAGCCTTGCTGGGGGTCCGGATGAGCAGTTCTTC; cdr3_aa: CASSLAGGPDEQFF
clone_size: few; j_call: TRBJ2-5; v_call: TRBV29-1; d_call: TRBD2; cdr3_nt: TGCAGCGTTCGACTAGCGGGAGGACAAGAGACCCAGTACTTC; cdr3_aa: CSVRLAGGQETQYF
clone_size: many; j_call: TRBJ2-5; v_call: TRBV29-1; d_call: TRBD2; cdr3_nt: TGCAGCGTTGCGATTAGCGGGGAGGGAGAGACCCAGTACTTC; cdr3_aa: CSVAISGEGETQYF
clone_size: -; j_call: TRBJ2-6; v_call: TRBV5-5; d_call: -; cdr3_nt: TGTGCCAGCAGCGGGGTAAACTCTGGGGCCAACGTCCTGACTTTC; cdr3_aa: CASSGVNSGANVLTF
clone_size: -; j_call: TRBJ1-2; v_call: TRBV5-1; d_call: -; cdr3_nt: TGCGCCAGCAGCTCTACAGGGATCAACCCCTATGGCTACACCTTC; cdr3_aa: CASSSTGINPYGYTF
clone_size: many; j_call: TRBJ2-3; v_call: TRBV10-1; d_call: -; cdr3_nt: TGCGCCAGCAGTGAAGGGGATACGCAGTATTTT; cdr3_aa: CASSEGDTQYF
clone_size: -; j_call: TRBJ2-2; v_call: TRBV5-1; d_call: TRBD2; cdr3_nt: TGCGCCAGCCAAGCGGGAAACACCGGGGAGCTGTTTTTT; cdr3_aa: CASQAGNTGELFF
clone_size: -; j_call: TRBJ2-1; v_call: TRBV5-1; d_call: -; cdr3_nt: TGCGCCAGCAGCTTGAGGGGGGACTTCGAGCAGTTCTTC; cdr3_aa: CASSLRGDFEQFF
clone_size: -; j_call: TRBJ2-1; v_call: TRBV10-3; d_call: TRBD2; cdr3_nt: TGTGCCATCAGTGGGACTAGCGGGGGTAAGGAGAATGAGCAGTTCTTC; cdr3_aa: CAISGTSGGKENEQFF
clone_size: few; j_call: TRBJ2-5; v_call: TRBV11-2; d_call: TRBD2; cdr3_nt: TGTGCCAGCAGCTTAGATCGGAGACTAGCGGTAGAGACCCAGTACTTC; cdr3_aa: CASSLDRRLAVETQYF
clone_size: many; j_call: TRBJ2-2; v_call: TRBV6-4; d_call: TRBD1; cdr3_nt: TGTGCCAGCAGTCGACAGGGGAACACCGGGGAGCTGTTTTTT; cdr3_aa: CASSRQGNTGELFF
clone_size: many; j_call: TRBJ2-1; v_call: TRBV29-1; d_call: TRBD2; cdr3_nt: TGCAGCGTTGGGACTAGCGGGAGGTTTTCCTACAATGAGCAGTTCTTC; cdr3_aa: CSVGTSGRFSYNEQFF
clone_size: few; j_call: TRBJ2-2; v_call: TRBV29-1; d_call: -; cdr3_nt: TGCAGCGTTGAATTGGCGGCTGTGGTAGCCGGGGAGCTGTTTTTT; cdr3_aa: CSVELAAVVAGELFF
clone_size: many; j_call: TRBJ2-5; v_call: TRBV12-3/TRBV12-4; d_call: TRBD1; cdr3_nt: TGTGCCAGCAGTTTAAATACAGGGGCGAGAGAGACCCAGTACTTC; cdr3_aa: CASSLNTGARETQYF
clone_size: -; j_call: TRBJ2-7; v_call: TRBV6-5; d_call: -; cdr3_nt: TGTGCCAGCAGTTACTCAGGAGGGGTCCCCTACGAGCAGTACTTC; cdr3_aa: CASSYSGGVPYEQYF
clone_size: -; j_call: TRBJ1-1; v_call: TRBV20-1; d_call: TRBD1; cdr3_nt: TGCAGTGCTAGAGATCACAGGGGGTGGCCCTTGAACACTGAAGCTTTCTTT; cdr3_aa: CSARDHRGWPLNTEAFF
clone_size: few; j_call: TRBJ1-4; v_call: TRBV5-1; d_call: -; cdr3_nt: TGCGCCAGCAGCGCCGGGATATATGACGAAAAACTGTTTTTT; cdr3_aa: CASSAGIYDEKLFF
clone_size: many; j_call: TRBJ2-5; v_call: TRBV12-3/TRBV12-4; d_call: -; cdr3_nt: TGTGCCAGCAGCCCCGGACAGTCCAAGGAGACCCAGTACTTC; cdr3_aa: CASSPGQSKETQYF
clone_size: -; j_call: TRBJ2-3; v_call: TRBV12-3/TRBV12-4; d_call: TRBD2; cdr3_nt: TGTGCCAGCAGTCCGGGACTAGCGGGGTACGGGTATTTT; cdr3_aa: CASSPGLAGYGYF
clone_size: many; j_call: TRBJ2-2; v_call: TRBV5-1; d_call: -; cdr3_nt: TGCGCCAGCAGTTTACTGGGGGAGCTGTTTTTT; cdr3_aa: CASSLLGELFF
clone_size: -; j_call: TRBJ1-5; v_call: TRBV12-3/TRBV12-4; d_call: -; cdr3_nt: TGTGCCAGCAGTTTATCGGCAGGGACTCAGCCCCAGCATTTT; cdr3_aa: CASSLSAGTQPQHF
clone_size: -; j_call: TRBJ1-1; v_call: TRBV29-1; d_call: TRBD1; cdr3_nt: TGCAGCGTCCCTCAGGGGGCGAACACTGAAGCTTTCTTT; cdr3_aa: CSVPQGANTEAFF
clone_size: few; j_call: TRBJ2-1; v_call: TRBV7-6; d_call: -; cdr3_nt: TGTGCCAGCAGCTTAAGCCTTGGTGAGCAGTTCTTC; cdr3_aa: CASSLSLGEQFF
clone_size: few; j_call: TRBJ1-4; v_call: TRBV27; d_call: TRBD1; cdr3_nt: TGTGCCAGCAGTTTACGGACAGGGAGCGAAAAACTGTTTTTT; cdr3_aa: CASSLRTGSEKLFF
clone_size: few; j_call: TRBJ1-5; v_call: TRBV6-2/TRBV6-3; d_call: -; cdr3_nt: TGTGCCAGCAGTCACGGGGGGGTGGGATATAGCAATCAGCCCCAGCATTTT; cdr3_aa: CASSHGGVGYSNQPQHF
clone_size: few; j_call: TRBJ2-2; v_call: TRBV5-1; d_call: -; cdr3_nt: TGCGCCAGCAGCCCATATCACGCCCTAAACACCGGGGAGCTGTTTTTT; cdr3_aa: CASSPYHALNTGELFF
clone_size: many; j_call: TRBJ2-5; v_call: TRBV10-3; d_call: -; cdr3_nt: TGTGCCATCAGTGAGTCGGGGACCGGGACCCAGTACTTC; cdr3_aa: CAISESGTGTQYF
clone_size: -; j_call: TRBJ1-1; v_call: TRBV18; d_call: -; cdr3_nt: TGTGCCAGCTCACCAACGATCATAGGGGGTTTGGGCACTGAAGCTTTCTTT; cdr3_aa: CASSPTIIGGLGTEAFF